This T cell receptor beta chain was captured by sequencing in a study of monozygotic twins with cystic fibrosis. As for this clone: Antigen unknown.

Profiling relied on immunoSEQ multiplex PCR, and the TCRdb table lists in-frame clones only, not all of them. The sample records around 30,000 clones, 90% being singletons. Study-wide findings and caveats: In this small cohort, shared CDR3 numbers showed no association with age, concordance or disease severity.

The receptor's source is a girl aged 2-10 years with cystic fibrosis. The sample comprised blood.

CDR3 amino acids: CASSPRQGAGETQYF. In DNA form, the CDR3 reads TGTGCCAGCAGCCCGCGACAGGGGGCTGGGGAGACCCAGTACTTC. The chain employs TRBV7-9 and TRBJ2-5; 10 nucleotides match TRBD1. The CDR3 covers 15 residues. V lost 5 bases to trimming and J lost 5 bases; unmatched junction nucleotides: 8. Germline CDR1 and CDR2: SEHNR and FQNEAQ (reference sequence).